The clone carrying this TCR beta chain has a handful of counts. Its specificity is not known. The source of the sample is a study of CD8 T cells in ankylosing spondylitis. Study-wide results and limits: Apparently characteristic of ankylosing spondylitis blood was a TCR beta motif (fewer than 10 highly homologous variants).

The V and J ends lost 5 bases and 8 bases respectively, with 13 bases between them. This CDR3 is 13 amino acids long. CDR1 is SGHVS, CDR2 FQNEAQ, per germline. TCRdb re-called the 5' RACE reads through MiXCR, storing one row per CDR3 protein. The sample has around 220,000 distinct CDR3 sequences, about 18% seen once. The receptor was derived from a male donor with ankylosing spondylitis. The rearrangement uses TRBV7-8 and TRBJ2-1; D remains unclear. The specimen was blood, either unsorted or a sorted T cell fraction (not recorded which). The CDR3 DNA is TGTGCCAGCAGCGAACGATGGGCGGATGAGCAGTTCTTC. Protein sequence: CASSERWADEQFF.